The rows below give T cell receptor beta chains drawn from one sample of a study of cytomegalovirus exposure and HLA in healthy donors. The table came from immunoSEQ multiplex PCR; TCRdb's copy has only in-frame clones and leaves some out. The table for this sample gives 150,000 to 200,000 clones. The sequenced sample consisted of PBMCs. The receptors shown here come from a boy younger than 18 in good health and CMV-seronegative. CDR3s include the opening cysteine and the closing phenylalanine or tryptophan. The order of the fields is V gene, J gene, CDR3 protein.

TRBV7-6	TRBJ2-7	CASSLGQGAYEQYF
TRBV28	TRBJ2-6	CASRVGQSSGANVLTF
TRBV11-2	NA	CATGQGSPYEQYF
TRBV2	TRBJ2-3	CASNGGSTDTQYF
TRBV6-6	TRBJ2-7	CASTRGRSSYEQYF
TRBV29-1	TRBJ2-7	CSVGQGVDEQYF
TRBV5-1	TRBJ1-2	CASTIDEGNYGYTF
TRBV6-5	TRBJ1-1	CASSYGTVNTEAFF
TRBV11-2	TRBJ1-2	CASEGRGQGYTF
TRBV5-4	TRBJ2-5	CASSKGTSGGETQYF
TRBV7-9	TRBJ2-5	CASSRPYQVQETQYF
TRBV27	TRBJ1-5	CASSPGGYRPQHF
TRBV7-2	TRBJ1-3	CASRTGKLGNTIYF
TRBV25-1	TRBJ2-2	CASGSGTGDTGELFF